These 8 T cell receptor beta chains share one sample of origin, sequenced in a study of blood T cells in healthy people across ages. PCR was performed a second time for about 7 to 11 cycles using a sample-barcoded 5' primer and a J-beta primer mix. TCRdb reprocessed the 5' RACE reads with MiXCR, giving one entry per CDR3 protein. There are about a million distinct CDR3 sequences in the sample; around two fifths occur only once, and over 10% lies in the top ten. Sequencing was done on a sample of blood. The receptors stem from a man aged 18-30 years in good health.

This clonotype was detected only a few times. The DNA of the CDR3 is TGCAGTGCTAGAACTATTAATCAGCCCCAGCATTTT. Translating it yields CSARTINQPQHF. V usage is TRBV20-1 and J usage is TRBJ1-5; unclear D gene. V was shortened by 2 bases and J by 4 bases, with 6 bases between the two germline ends. CDR1 is DFQATT and CDR2 is SNEGSKA in the germline V gene (reference sequence). The CDR3 covers 12 residues.

A few counts support this clonotype. V is TRBV20-1 and J is TRBJ1-2; TRBD1 is a possible D gene (5 bases). Trimming left V 3 bases short and J 5 bases short, with 13 bases between. The CDR3 totals 13 residues. The germline V gene encodes CDR1 DFQATT and CDR2 SNEGSKA (reference sequence). Written as DNA, the CDR3 is TGCAGTGCTAGTGCCCGGGGCGCATATGGCTACACCTTC. Translation: CSASARGAYGYTF.

The chain employs TRBV11-2 and TRBJ2-3; D unclear. The CDR3 length is 12 residues. Per germline, CDR1 SGHAT and CDR2 FQNNGV. With 5 bases removed from V and 4 bases from J, the gap between germline ends came to 7 bases. CDR3 in amino acids: CASSASADTQYF. As DNA, the CDR3 is TGTGCCAGCAGCGCCAGCGCAGATACGCAGTATTTT.

The chain joins TRBV27 to TRBJ1-2, with D hard to call. This CDR3 contains 13 residues. Germline values: CDR1 MNHEY, CDR2 SMNVEV (reference sequence). Trimming shortened V by 4 bases and J by 4 bases, and 10 bases separated the two germline ends. CDR3: CASSYTSTYGYTF. Here the CDR3 DNA reads TGTGCCAGCAGTTACACCAGCACCTATGGCTACACCTTC.

This clonotype was observed a few times. The chain employs TRBV7-2 and TRBJ2-3; maybe TRBD2 (6 bases). The V end was cut by 5 bases, the J end by 6 bases, with 30 bases between. This CDR3 contains 19 residues. Germline CDR1 SGHTA, CDR2 FQGNSA. The CDR3 coding sequence is TGTGCCAGCAGCCTGGGGAGTGAAATACCGGGACTTTCGTGGGATACGCAGTATTTT. Translated, it gives CASSLGSEIPGLSWDTQYF.

The CDR3 DNA reads TGTGCCAGCAGCCAAAGGGACTACAATGAGCAGTTCTTC. This translates into CASSQRDYNEQFF. This chain links TRBV9 with TRBJ2-1; D call uncertain. CDR1 and CDR2 from the germline V gene are SGDLS and YYNGEE. This CDR3 region has 13 residues. V was shortened by 4 bases and J by 3 bases, with 8 bases between the two germline ends.

This chain uses TRBV12-3 or TRBV12-4 with TRBJ2-3; D is possibly TRBD1 (5 bases). This CDR3 is 17 amino acids long. Trimming pared 6 bases from V and 0 bases from J, leaving 19 bases between. CDR3 sequence reads: CASSFTRQYSSTDTQYF. The CDR3 DNA reads as TGTGCCAGCAGCTTTACCCGACAGTACTCTAGCACAGATACGCAGTATTTT.

This clonotype appeared many times. The gene calls are TRBV4-1 and TRBJ2-1; TRBD2 is a possible D gene (6 bases). The CDR3 covers 15 residues. Germline CDR1 is MGHRA and CDR2 is YSYEKL. V was pared by 0 bases and J by 3 bases, with 9 bases between. DNA for the CDR3: TGCGCCAGCAGCCAAGAGGGGAGGCTCTACAATGAGCAGTTCTTC. Translation gives CASSQEGRLYNEQFF.